The clone carrying this T cell receptor (beta chain) was counted a few times. No antigen is known for it. The data originate from a study of T-cell memory formation after mild COVID-19. Study-wide background: Most TCR clusters belonged to a single donor.

General observations from the study: The study detected some responding clones in pre-infection memory, suggesting cross-reactive memory joined.

Sample barcodes and UMIs were carried by the TCR alpha and TCR beta cDNA libraries that 5'RACE generated with constant-segment primers. One entry per CDR3 protein results from TCRdb running MiXCR on the 5' RACE reads. The repertoire consists of a few hundred thousand distinct CDR3 sequences, with 20% to 25% occurring once and the leading ten covering roughly an eighth. There are 11 residues in the CDR3. Germline CDR1 and CDR2: SGHTA and FQGNSA. The germline V and J ends were trimmed by 0 bases and 6 bases, with 3 bases remaining between them. The clonotype was recovered from an adult woman who had mild COVID-19 (a few samples of this study predate the infection). Cell type and time point are not known. This chain connects TRBV7-2 to TRBJ2-7, with D hard to call. The specimen sequenced was PBMCs or a T cell subset sorted from them (not recorded which). The CDR3 is CASSLAPEQYF. The CDR3, as DNA: TGTGCCAGCAGCTTAGCTCCCGAGCAGTACTTC.